This is a list of T cell receptor beta chains from one sample in a study of blood T cell repertoires in COVID-19. Produced via immunoSEQ multiplex PCR; TCRdb's table is partial and in-frame only. Of about 83,000 clones in the sample, roughly 87% were seen once. The sequenced sample consisted of peripheral blood. Receptors were obtained from a woman aged 45-60 years with active or convalescent COVID-19. Each CDR3 is given with its conserved first and last residue. A D gene is named only where the DNA matches it firmly. Not all rows give a size; the values are once, few, many and, for expanded clones, a class.

V,J,size,D,DNA,CDR3
TRBV6-1,TRBJ1-1,once,-,TGTGCCAGCAGTGAGAAAGCTACCGACACTGAAGCTTTCTTT,CASSEKATDTEAFF
TRBV6-2/TRBV6-3,TRBJ2-1,-,TRBD2,TGTGCCAGCAGTTACTCGAGGTTCGGACTAGCGGGGGGGCCCGATGAGCAGTTCTTC,CASSYSRFGLAGGPDEQFF
TRBV7-9,TRBJ2-7,-,TRBD1,TGTGCCAGCAGCTTCCGCTCAGGGGGCGAGCAGTACTTC,CASSFRSGGEQYF
TRBV7-9,TRBJ2-7,-,TRBD1,TGTGCCAGCAGCTTCGGGACAGAGAACTACGAGCAGTACTTC,CASSFGTENYEQYF
TRBV10-3,TRBJ1-1,-,-,TGTGCCATCAGTGGAAGCGGGGGGACCCAAAACACTGAAGCTTTCTTT,CAISGSGGTQNTEAFF
TRBV7-7,TRBJ2-7,-,-,TGTGCCAGCAGCCCCGTGGGCGGGGAGGGGGGCGAGCAGTACTTC,CASSPVGGEGGEQYF
TRBV4-2,TRBJ1-1,-,-,TGTGCCAGCAGCCAAGGACATTTTGAAGCTTTCTTT,CASSQGHFEAFF
TRBV4-3,TRBJ2-1,-,TRBD1,TGCGCCAGCAGCCTATATCCGGGACAGGGCTATGAGCAGTTCTTC,CASSLYPGQGYEQFF
TRBV30,TRBJ1-2,-,TRBD1,TGTGCCTGGAGTGGGACAGGACCCTATGGCTACACCTTC,CAWSGTGPYGYTF
TRBV24-1,TRBJ1-2,-,-,TGTGCCACCAAACATTCGCTCAGGGCGGGAGAGCAGGTCTATGGCTACACCTTC,CATKHSLRAGEQVYGYTF
TRBV4-3,TRBJ2-1,few,-,TGCGCCAGCAGCCAAGACCTTGCGTTCGACCAGTTGGGCGACAATGAGCAGTTCTTC,CASSQDLAFDQLGDNEQFF